This T cell receptor (beta chain) was sequenced in a study of blood T cells in healthy people across ages. J lost 6 bases, V lost 1 base, and 12 bases had no gene match. This CDR3 region has 16 residues. Germline lookup yields CDR1 SGHDT and CDR2 YYEEEE. Alongside a J-beta primer mix, a sample-barcoded 5' primer served in a second PCR lasting roughly 6 to 11 cycles. TCRdb reprocessed the 5' RACE reads via MiXCR and lists one record per CDR3 protein. Here the sample spans around 990,000 distinct CDR3 sequences, 20% to 25% being singletons. This same sample was also taken into another study, of T cells of mothers and their children.

The chain uses TRBV5-6 and TRBJ1-1; 7 bases are shared with TRBD1. The sample was blood. The TCR sequence derives from a girl between 2 and 10 years old in good health. The CDR3 protein is CASSLWVSGRGAEAFF. The CDR3 DNA is TGTGCCAGCAGCTTGTGGGTGTCGGGCAGGGGGGCTGAAGCTTTCTTT.